A selection of T cell receptor beta chains follows, all from one sample in a study of cytomegalovirus exposure and HLA in healthy donors. Generated by immunoSEQ multiplex PCR, the TCRdb table keeps only in-frame clones and is missing some. The sample yields 130,000 or so clones, 50% to 75% seen once. The specimen was PBMCs. The receptors here all came from a middle-aged woman in good health and CMV-seronegative. Each CDR3 is given with its conserved first and last residue. D genes are given only for firm matches. Rows may omit the clone size; those that give it use once, few, many or a size class.

j_call clone_size v_call d_call cdr3_aa cdr3_nt
TRBJ1-2 few TRBV2 - CASRLGYGYTF TGTGCCAGCAGGCTCGGCTATGGCTACACCTTC
TRBJ1-1 - TRBV19 - CASSAREYAEAFF TGTGCCAGTAGTGCCAGGGAATACGCTGAAGCTTTCTTT
TRBJ2-5 - TRBV7-9 - CASSLATAQETQYF TGTGCCAGCAGCTTAGCGACAGCTCAAGAGACCCAGTACTTC
TRBJ2-7 few TRBV2 TRBD1 CASRGQGFSYEQYF TGTGCCAGCAGGGGACAGGGGTTTTCCTACGAGCAGTACTTC
TRBJ1-1 - TRBV5-1 - CASSPRGMNTEAFF TGCGCCAGCAGCCCCCGCGGCATGAACACTGAAGCTTTCTTT
TRBJ2-1 - TRBV28 TRBD2 CASRRGALFENEQFF TGTGCCAGCAGGCGGGGGGCCCTGTTTGAAAATGAGCAGTTCTTC
TRBJ2-1 - TRBV5-4 TRBD2 CASSLWKSSGNNEQFF TGTGCCAGCAGCTTGTGGAAGTCTAGCGGTAACAATGAGCAGTTCTTC
TRBJ2-3 few TRBV4-2 TRBD1 CASSPNRDSFSFAQYF TGTGCCAGCAGCCCAAACCGGGACAGCTTTTCCTTTGCGCAGTATTTT
TRBJ2-7 few TRBV10-2 - CASSETNEQYF TGCGCCAGCAGTGAGACGAACGAGCAGTACTTC
TRBJ2-3 - TRBV7-8 TRBD2 CASSLAPLAGGTDTQYF TGTGCCAGCAGCTTGGCCCCCCTAGCGGGGGGCACAGATACGCAGTATTTT
TRBJ1-1 - TRBV7-9 - CASSPGGTEAFF TGTGCCAGCAGTCCCGGAGGTACTGAAGCTTTCTTT
TRBJ1-6 - TRBV5-3 TRBD1 CARVKGQGLDSPLHF TGTGCCAGAGTAAAAGGACAGGGGTTGGATTCACCCCTCCACTTT
TRBJ1-2 few TRBV7-2 - CASDIRERGYDGYTF TGTGCCAGCGACATTAGGGAAAGAGGGTACGATGGCTACACCTTC
TRBJ1-1 - TRBV5-4 - CASSLPTAGEAFF TGTGCCAGCAGCTTGCCGACGGCCGGGGAAGCTTTCTTT
TRBJ1-5 few TRBV5-1 - CASNPGLLDRSNQPQHF TGCGCCAGCAACCCTGGCCTCCTAGATCGTAGCAATCAGCCCCAGCATTTT
TRBJ2-5 - TRBV7-9 TRBD2 CASSLPRGTRETQYF TGTGCCAGCAGCTTACCGCGGGGGACGAGAGAGACCCAGTACTTC
TRBJ2-2 - TRBV30 - CAWSLLTETNLELFF TGTGCCTGGAGTTTATTGACAGAAACCAACCTGGAGCTGTTTTTT
TRBJ2-1 - TRBV28 - CASSPTYPYNEQFF TGTGCCAGCAGTCCGACTTACCCCTACAATGAGCAGTTCTTC
TRBJ1-1 - TRBV4-2 - CASSQEIEGVLNTEAFF TGTGCCAGCAGCCAAGAAATAGAGGGGGTACTGAACACTGAAGCTTTCTTT
TRBJ1-6 - TRBV19 - CASSATTGWDSPLHF TGTGCCAGTAGTGCCACGACAGGTTGGGATTCACCCCTCCACTTT
TRBJ2-4 - TRBV7-3 TRBD1 CASSFGTGENIQYF TGTGCCAGCAGCTTCGGGACAGGGGAAAACATTCAGTACTTC
TRBJ1-3 once TRBV4-2 - CASSQDPPTTGNTIYF TGTGCCAGCAGCCAAGATCCGCCTACGACGGGTAACACCATATATTTT
TRBJ2-2 - TRBV2 TRBD1 CASKGQGSGAGELFF TGTGCCAGCAAGGGACAGGGTAGCGGCGCCGGGGAGCTGTTTTTT
TRBJ2-2 once TRBV6-5 - CASASDTGELFF TGTGCCAGCGCCAGTGACACCGGGGAGCTGTTTTTT
TRBJ2-1 - TRBV5-1 TRBD2 CASSPRAGGPHNEQFF TGCGCCAGCAGTCCGCGAGCGGGGGGGCCGCACAATGAGCAGTTCTTC
TRBJ1-6 - TRBV5-1 TRBD1 CASSLTGGLEPLHF TGCGCCAGCAGCTTAACAGGGGGGTTGGAACCCCTCCACTTT
TRBJ2-1 - TRBV5-4 - CASSLGASSYNEQFF TGTGCCAGCAGCTTGGGGGCGAGCTCCTACAATGAGCAGTTCTTC
TRBJ1-1 few TRBV19 - CASSMGGARDLTEAFF TGTGCCAGTAGTATGGGGGGGGCGCGGGACCTCACTGAAGCTTTCTTT
TRBJ1-5 - TRBV2 TRBD1 CASRATGVQPQHF TGTGCCAGCAGAGCCACAGGGGTTCAGCCCCAGCATTTT
TRBJ1-4 - TRBV29-1 - CSARGTGDEKLFF TGCAGCGCCCGGGGGACGGGGGATGAAAAACTGTTTTTT
TRBJ2-3 - TRBV28 - CSVKMRLPLDTQYF TGTTCCGTAAAGATGAGACTTCCACTCGATACGCAGTATTTT
TRBJ1-4 - TRBV6-5 - CASRHPTDSNEKLFF TGTGCCAGCAGGCACCCGACGGACTCTAATGAAAAACTGTTTTTT
TRBJ1-1 - TRBV7-9 - CASSLRGQNTEAFF TGTGCCAGCAGCTTAAGGGGCCAGAACACTGAAGCTTTCTTT
TRBJ1-1 - TRBV5-4 TRBD1 CASRRETGVTEAFF TGTGCCAGCAGACGAGAGACAGGGGTCACTGAAGCTTTCTTT
TRBJ1-2 - TRBV4-1 TRBD1 CASSLGQGPANYGYTF TGCGCCAGCAGCCTCGGACAGGGACCAGCTAACTATGGCTACACCTTC
TRBJ2-7 - TRBV7-9 TRBD1 CASSLRTGTGYEQYF TGTGCCAGCAGCTTAAGGACAGGGACAGGTTACGAGCAGTACTTC
TRBJ2-7 - TRBV5-1 - CASSPPGQRNSYEQYF TGCGCCAGCAGCCCCCCGGGACAACGGAACTCCTACGAGCAGTACTTC
TRBJ2-2 - TRBV10-3 TRBD2 CAISELGGGSTGELFF TGTGCCATCAGTGAGCTGGGCGGGGGGTCTACCGGGGAGCTGTTTTTT
TRBJ1-5 - TRBV7-9 - CASSPGVGNQPQHF TGTGCCAGCAGCCCCGGGGTTGGGAATCAGCCCCAGCATTTT